This record covers a single T cell receptor beta chain. What it binds is not known. Assay runs were performed at deep level. Every unsorted PBMC PCR replicate was loaded with around 290 ng DNA, approximately 30,000 T cell genomes. Produced via immunoSEQ multiplex PCR; TCRdb's table is partial and in-frame only. Altogether about 460,000 clones are present, roughly three quarters being singletons, with the ten largest covering around 11%. These data belong to a study of shared clonotypes between healthy human individuals. The study's findings and limits: Clonotype sharing among donors was expected to depend on sequencing depth.

Germline V lookup: CDR1 LNHNV, CDR2 YYDKDF (reference sequence). The V end lost 2 bases, the J end lost 2 bases, and 10 bases lay between the germline ends. The CDR3 has 15 amino acids. The sequenced material came from PBMCs. The rearrangement uses TRBV15 and TRBJ1-5; the D gene is possibly TRBD1 (5 bases). The clonotype comes from a woman aged 40 to 50 in good health. Some clones in this sample may be carry-over from other donors' samples. This CDR3 is CATSRSSTGNQPQHF. CDR3 DNA: TGTGCCACCAGCAGATCCTCGACAGGCAATCAGCCCCAGCATTTT. The full variable domain, its missing parts supplied by reference TRBV15 and TRBJ1-5, is DAMVIQNPRYQVTQFGKPVTLSCSQTLNHNVMYWYQQKSSQAPKLLFHYYDKDFNNEADTPDNFQSRRPNTSFCFLDIRSPGLGDTAMYLCATSRSSTGNQPQHFGDGTRLSIL.